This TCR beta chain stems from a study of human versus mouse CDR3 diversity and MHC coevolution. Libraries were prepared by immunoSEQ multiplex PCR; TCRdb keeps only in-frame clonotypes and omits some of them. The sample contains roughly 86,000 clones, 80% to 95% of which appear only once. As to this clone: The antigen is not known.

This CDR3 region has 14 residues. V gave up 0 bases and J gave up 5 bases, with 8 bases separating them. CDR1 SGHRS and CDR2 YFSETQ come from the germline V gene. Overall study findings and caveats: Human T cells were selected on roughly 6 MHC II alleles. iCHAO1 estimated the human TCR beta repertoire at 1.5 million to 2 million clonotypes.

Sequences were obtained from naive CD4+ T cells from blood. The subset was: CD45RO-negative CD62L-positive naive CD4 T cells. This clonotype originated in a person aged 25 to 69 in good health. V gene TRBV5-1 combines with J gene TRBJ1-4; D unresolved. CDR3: CASSLGGENEKLFF. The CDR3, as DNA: TGCGCCAGCAGCTTGGGAGGAGAGAATGAAAAACTGTTTTTT.